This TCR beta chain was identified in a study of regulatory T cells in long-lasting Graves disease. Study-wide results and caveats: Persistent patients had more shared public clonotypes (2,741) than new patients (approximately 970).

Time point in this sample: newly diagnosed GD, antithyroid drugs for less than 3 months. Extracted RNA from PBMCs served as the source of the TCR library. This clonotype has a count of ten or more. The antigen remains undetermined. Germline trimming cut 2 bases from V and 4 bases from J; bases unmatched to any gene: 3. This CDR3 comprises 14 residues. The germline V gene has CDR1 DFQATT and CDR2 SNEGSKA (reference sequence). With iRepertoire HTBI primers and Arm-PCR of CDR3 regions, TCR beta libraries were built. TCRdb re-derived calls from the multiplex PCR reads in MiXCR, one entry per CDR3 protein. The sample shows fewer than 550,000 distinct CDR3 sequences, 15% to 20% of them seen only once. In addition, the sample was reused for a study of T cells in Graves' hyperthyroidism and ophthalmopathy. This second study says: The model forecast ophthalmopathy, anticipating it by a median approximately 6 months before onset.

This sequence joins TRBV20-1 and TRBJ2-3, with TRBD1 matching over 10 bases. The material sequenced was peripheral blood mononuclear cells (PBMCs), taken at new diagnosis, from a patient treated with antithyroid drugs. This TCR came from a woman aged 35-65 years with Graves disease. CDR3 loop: CSARSGTGADTQYF. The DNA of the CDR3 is TGCAGTGCTAGATCCGGGACAGGGGCAGATACGCAGTATTTT.